The subject of this entry is one T cell receptor (beta chain). The antigen is undetermined. The data were taken from a study of shared clonotypes between healthy human individuals. Study in general: Plates per donor: three CD4 naive, three CD4 memory, two CD8 naive, one CD8 memory. Study conclusions and caveats: Memory subsets generally showed smaller estimated richness than naive subsets did.

The CDR3 spans 16 residues. CDR1 LNHDA and CDR2 SQIVND come from the germline V gene (reference sequence). V shed 6 bases and J 2 bases; nucleotides not matched to a gene: 8. CD4+ cells underwent separation, giving CD45RA+ naive and CD45RA-negative memory subsets. An assay was performed, and its level was deep. Profiled with immunoSEQ multiplex PCR; TCRdb holds only in-frame clones, not every one. The sample shows 2.3 million or so clones, over 90% of them seen only once. The source is a man aged 18-30 years in good health. Some clones in this sample may be carry-over from other donors' samples. The J gene is TRBJ2-7, the V gene TRBV19; 12 bases line up with TRBD2. Material for sequencing was naive CD4+ T cells from PBMCs. The subset denotes: CD45RA+ positively selected. The CDR3 is CASSSWSSGRAYEQYF. The CDR3 nucleotides read TGTGCCAGTAGCTCCTGGTCTAGCGGGAGGGCCTACGAGCAGTACTTC.